This record looks at one T cell receptor (beta chain) sequence and its context. This clonotype came up many times. Its antigen target is currently unknown. There are no base qualities to consult, and no much larger clone falls within one base. In a library made to pick up alpha chains, this beta chain is a stray read with a size that means little. The data were taken from a study of spatial heterogeneity in lung cancer (dated by TCRdb to about 2019). Regarding the study in general: Samples were obtained from approximately 72 patients with early-stage, untreated non-small cell lung cancer from the lung TRACERx cohort. Some blood samples were collected at disease recurrence, with a median time to first recurrence of over 300 days. More beta-chain than alpha-chain transcripts were consistently detected, likely reflecting higher beta-chain transcript abundance. In the raw uncorrected reads, each unique combination of TCR and UMI appeared more than ten times on average. In non-small cell lung cancer, the study quantitatively compared TCR alpha and beta repertoires across several tumor regions, matched nontumor lung, and blood. The study linked features of the TCR repertoire to counts of nonsynonymous mutations, which were determined by whole-exome sequencing of tumor tissue. At surgery, roughly 220 tumor regions, roughly 63 matched nontumor lung samples and 56 PBMC samples were TCR-sequenced for both alpha and beta chains.

The sample's time point, from its label and the paper: blood taken at disease recurrence. TCR sequencing used whole RNA extracted from tumor and nontumor lung tissue, or from cryopreserved PBMC samples, without cell sorting. Only patients with enough RNA available from two or more tumor regions were chosen for TCR sequencing. Library preparation was by 5' RACE. Sequencing was carried out with a NextSeq 500. The TCR library protocol attached a unique molecular identifier to each TCR cDNA molecule to allow correction of PCR and sequencing errors. Turning to the authors' computational methods: TCR identification, UMI-based error correction and CDR3 extraction were all carried out with Decombinator tools. TCRs above a frequency of 2 per 1,000, corresponding to the top 1% of the tumor frequency distribution, were defined as expanded. Rényi diversity was computed with the R vegan package after subsampling each repertoire 100 times to 5,000 TCRs. CDR3 similarity networks were constructed using string-kernel similarity of amino acid triplets, with links drawn between CDR3s whose pairwise similarity was above 0.82. TCRdb reprocessed the public reads (quality trimming at Q25 with fastp, clone calling with MiXCR) and kept in-frame beta chains. Rows merge per CDR3 protein into single entries with the most common DNA and genes. For this entry, the V and J calls and clone size follow TCRdb and not the study's own pipeline. The sample includes around 10,000 distinct CDR3 sequences, with approximately 3.6% observed a single time. The top ten clones comprise 15% to 20% of the sample.

The research as a whole found: Ubiquitous expanded tumor TCRs were found in blood more often at tumor resection than at routine follow-up. Confirming at a functional level the hypothesis that regional TCRs recognize regional mutations was considered to require additional single-cell paired TCR alpha and beta sequencing.

CDR1 LNHDA and CDR2 SQIVND were looked up in the germline V gene (reference sequence). There are 13 amino acids in the CDR3, from cysteine to phenylalanine inclusive. Of all the DNA, just the CDR3 is kept, 39 bases in frame from base 1. V is clipped by 4 bases and J by 0 bases, and the sequence between their germline boundaries is 3 bases long. This TCR was sampled from a female donor with early-stage non-small cell lung cancer. The sequences come from PBMCs, collected at recurrence. The V gene is TRBV19 and the J gene is TRBJ2-2; no D segment can be confidently identified. The CDR3 has the sequence CASSNPNTGELFF. The DNA reads TGTGCCAGTAGTAACCCGAACACCGGGGAGCTGTTTTTT.